This T cell receptor (beta chain) comes out of a study of T cell responses to AZD1222 COVID-19 vaccine. CDR3 length: 16 amino acids. Trimming removed 0 bases from V and 9 bases from J, with 18 bases in between. Germline assignment: CDR1 MNHNY and CDR2 SVGAGI (reference sequence). With respect to this clone: Its cognate antigen is unknown.

The assay was immunoSEQ multiplex PCR, and TCRdb's table has in-frame clones only and misses some. The table includes around 140,000 clones, roughly nine tenths detected once. General study findings and limits: The repertoires were collected only after the peak T cell response. Donor demographics were predominantly white British with a female majority; clonal diversity may be underestimated.

V usage is TRBV6-6 and J usage is TRBJ2-1, with D perhaps matching TRBD2 (6 bases). This clonotype was sampled from an adult in good health. This material consisted of peripheral blood, taken on day 0 of AZD1222 vaccination. CDR3 nucleotides: TGTGCCAGCAGTTACTCCGGCTTCGGGGCGCGGGGTGAGCAGTTCTTC. Its translation is CASSYSGFGARGEQFF.